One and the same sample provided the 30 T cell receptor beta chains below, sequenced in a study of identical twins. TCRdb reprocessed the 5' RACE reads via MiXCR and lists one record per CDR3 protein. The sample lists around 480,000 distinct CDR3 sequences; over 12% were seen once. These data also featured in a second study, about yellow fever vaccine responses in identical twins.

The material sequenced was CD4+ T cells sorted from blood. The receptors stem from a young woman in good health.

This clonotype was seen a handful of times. CDR3 region: CASSLDFSGTNEQFF. For the CDR3, the DNA is TGCGCCAGCAGCTTGGATTTTTCTGGGACCAATGAGCAGTTCTTC. The rearrangement uses TRBV5-1 and TRBJ2-1, with D perhaps given as TRBD1 or TRBD2 (5 bases each). The V end lost 0 bases, the J end lost 6 bases, and 13 bases lay between the germline ends. This CDR3 comprises 15 residues. Germline assignment: CDR1 SGHRS and CDR2 YFSETQ. The variable domain in full, completed from reference TRBV5-1 and TRBJ2-1, reads KAGVTQTPRYLIKTRGQQVTLSCSPISGHRSVSWYQQTPGQGLQFLFEYFSETQRNKGNFPGRFSGRQFSNSRSEMNVSTLELGDSALYLCASSLDFSGTNEQFFGPGTRLTVL.

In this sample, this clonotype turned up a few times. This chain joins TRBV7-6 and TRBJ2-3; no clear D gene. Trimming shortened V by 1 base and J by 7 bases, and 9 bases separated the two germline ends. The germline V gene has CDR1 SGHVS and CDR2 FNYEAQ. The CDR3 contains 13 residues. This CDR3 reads CASSLGSYNTQYF. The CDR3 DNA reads TGTGCCAGCAGCTTAGGCTCCTACAATACGCAGTATTTT.

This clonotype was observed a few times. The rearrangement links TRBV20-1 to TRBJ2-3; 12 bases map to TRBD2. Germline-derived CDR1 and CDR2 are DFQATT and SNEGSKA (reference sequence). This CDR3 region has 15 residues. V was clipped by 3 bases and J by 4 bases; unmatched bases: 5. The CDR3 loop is CSARTSGRGADTQYF. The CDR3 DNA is TGCAGTGCTAGGACTAGCGGGAGAGGGGCAGATACGCAGTATTTT.

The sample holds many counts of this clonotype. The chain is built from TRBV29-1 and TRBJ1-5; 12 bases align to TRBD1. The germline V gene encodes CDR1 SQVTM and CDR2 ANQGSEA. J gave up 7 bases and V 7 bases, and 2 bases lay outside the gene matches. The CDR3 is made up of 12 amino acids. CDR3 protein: CSAGTGGQPQHF. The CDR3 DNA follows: TGCAGCGCTGGGACAGGGGGCCAGCCCCAGCATTTT.

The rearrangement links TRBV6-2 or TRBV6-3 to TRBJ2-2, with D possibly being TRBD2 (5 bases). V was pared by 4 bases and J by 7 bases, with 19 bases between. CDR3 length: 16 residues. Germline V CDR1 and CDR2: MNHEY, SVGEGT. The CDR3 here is CASSLRGSVLGGELFF. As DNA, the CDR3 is TGTGCCAGCAGTTTAAGAGGGAGTGTCCTTGGCGGGGAGCTGTTTTTT.

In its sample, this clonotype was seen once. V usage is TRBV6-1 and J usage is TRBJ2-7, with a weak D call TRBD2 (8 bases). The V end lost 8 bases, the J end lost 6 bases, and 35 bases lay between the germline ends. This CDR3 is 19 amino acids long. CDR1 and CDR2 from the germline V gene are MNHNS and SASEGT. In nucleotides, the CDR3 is TGTGCCAGCTTGCTTGCTCTGAGACAGGGCGGGGGGTACTTCGCCGAGCAGTACTTC. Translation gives CASLLALRQGGGYFAEQYF.

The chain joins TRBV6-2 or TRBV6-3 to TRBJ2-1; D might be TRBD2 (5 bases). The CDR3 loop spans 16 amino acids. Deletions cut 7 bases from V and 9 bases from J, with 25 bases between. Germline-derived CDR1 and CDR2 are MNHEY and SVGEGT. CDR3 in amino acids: CASTSPFSVREGEQFF. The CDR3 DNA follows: TGTGCCAGCACCTCACCCTTCTCGGTCCGGGAAGGTGAGCAGTTCTTC.

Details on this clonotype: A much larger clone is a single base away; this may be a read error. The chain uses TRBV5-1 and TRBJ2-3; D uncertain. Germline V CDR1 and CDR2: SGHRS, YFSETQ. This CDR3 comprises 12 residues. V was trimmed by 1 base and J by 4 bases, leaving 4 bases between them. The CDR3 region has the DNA TGCGCCAGCAGCTTGTGGGCAGATACGCAGTATTTT. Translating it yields CASSLWADTQYF. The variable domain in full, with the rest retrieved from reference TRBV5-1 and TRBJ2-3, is KAGVTQTPRYLIKTRGQQVTLSCSPISGHRSVSWYQQTPGQGLQFLFEYFSETQRNKGNFPGRFSGRQFSNSRSEMNVSTLELGDSALYLCASSLWADTQYFGPGTRLTVL.

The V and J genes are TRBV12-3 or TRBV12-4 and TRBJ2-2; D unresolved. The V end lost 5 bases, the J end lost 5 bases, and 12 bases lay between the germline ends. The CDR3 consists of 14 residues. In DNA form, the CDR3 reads TGTGCCAGCAGTCTCCAAACTACTACCGGGGAGCTGTTTTTT. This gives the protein CASSLQTTTGELFF.

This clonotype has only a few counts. CDR3: CASSAPTVGKNIQYF. CDR3 DNA: TGTGCCAGCAGTGCCCCCACCGTGGGCAAAAACATTCAGTACTTC. The chain carries TRBV28 and TRBJ2-4; no firm D call. Trimming took off 5 bases at V and 3 bases at J, with 14 bases between the two ends. Germline V gene sequence: CDR1 MDHEN, CDR2 SYDVKM. This CDR3 has 15 residues.

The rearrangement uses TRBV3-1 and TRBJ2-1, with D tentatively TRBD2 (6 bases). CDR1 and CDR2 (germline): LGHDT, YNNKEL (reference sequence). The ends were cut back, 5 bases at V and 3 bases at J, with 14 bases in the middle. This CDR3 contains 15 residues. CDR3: CASSLEGRFYNEQFF. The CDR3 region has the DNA TGTGCCAGCAGCTTGGAGGGCCGCTTCTACAATGAGCAGTTCTTC.

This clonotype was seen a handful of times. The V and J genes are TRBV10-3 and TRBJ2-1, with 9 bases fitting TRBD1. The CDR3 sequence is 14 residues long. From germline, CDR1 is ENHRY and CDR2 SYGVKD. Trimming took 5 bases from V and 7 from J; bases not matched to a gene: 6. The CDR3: CAISTGGRVNEQFF. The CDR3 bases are TGTGCCATCAGTACAGGGGGCCGGGTGAATGAGCAGTTCTTC.

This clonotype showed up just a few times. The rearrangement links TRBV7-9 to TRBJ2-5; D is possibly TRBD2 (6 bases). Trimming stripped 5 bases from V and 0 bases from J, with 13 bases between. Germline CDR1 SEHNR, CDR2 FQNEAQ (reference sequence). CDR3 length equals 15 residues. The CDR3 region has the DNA TGTGCCAGCAGCGCGGGACGGCTAAACCAAGAGACCCAGTACTTC. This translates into CASSAGRLNQETQYF.

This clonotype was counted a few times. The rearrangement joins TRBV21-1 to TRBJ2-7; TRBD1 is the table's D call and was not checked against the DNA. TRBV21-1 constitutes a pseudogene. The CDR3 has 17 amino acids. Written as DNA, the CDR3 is TGTGCCAGCAGCAAAGATGGGACAACTAGATCGCCCTACGAGCAGTACTTC. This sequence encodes CASSKDGTTRSPYEQYF.

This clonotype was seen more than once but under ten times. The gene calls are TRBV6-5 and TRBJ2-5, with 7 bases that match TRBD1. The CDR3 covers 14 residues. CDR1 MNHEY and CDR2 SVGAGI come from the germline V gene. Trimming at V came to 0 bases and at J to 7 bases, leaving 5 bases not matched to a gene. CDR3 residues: CASSYSRAGGTQYF. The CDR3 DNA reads TGTGCCAGCAGTTACTCCCGGGCAGGGGGGACCCAGTACTTC.

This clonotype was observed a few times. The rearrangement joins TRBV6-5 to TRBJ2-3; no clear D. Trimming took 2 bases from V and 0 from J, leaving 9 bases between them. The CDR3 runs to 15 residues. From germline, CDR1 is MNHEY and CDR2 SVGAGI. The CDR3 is CASSYRRTSTDTQYF. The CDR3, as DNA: TGTGCCAGCAGTTACAGGAGAACTAGCACAGATACGCAGTATTTT.

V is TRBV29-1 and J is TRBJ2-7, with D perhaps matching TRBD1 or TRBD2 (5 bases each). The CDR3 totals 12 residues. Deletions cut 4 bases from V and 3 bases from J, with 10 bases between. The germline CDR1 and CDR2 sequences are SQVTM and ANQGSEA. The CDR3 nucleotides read TGCAGCGTTGCGGGGCGCTTCTACGAGCAGTACTTC. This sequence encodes CSVAGRFYEQYF.

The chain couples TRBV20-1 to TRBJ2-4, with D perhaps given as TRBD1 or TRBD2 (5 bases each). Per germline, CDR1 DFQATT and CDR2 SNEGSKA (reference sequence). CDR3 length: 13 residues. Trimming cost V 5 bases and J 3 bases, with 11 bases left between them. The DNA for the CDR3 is TGCAGTGCTTTCCGGGGCGGCAAAAACATTCAGTACTTC. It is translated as CSAFRGGKNIQYF.

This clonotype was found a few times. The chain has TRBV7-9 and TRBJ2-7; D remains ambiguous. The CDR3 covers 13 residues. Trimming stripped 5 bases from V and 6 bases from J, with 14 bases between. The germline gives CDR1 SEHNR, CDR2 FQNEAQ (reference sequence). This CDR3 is CASSPRLGAEQYF. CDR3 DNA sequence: TGTGCCAGCAGCCCCCGCCTCGGCGCCGAGCAGTACTTC. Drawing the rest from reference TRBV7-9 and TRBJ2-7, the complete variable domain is DTGVSQNPRHKITKRGQNVTFRCDPISEHNRLYWYRQTLGQGPEFLTYFQNEAQLEKSRLLSDRFSAERPKGSFSTLEIQRTEQGDSAMYLCASSPRLGAEQYFGPGTRLTVT.

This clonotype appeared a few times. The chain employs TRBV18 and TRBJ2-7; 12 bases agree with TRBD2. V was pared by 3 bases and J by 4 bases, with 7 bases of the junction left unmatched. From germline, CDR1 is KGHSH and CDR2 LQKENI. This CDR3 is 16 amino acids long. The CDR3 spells CASSPVRTSGVYEQYF. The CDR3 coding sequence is TGTGCCAGCTCACCTGTTAGGACTAGCGGGGTATACGAGCAGTACTTC. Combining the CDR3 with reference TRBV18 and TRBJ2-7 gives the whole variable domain NAGVMQNPRHLVRRRGQEARLRCSPMKGHSHVYWYRQLPEEGLKFMVYLQKENIIDESGMPKERFSAEFPKEGPSILRIQQVVRGDSAAYFCASSPVRTSGVYEQYFGPGTRLTVT.

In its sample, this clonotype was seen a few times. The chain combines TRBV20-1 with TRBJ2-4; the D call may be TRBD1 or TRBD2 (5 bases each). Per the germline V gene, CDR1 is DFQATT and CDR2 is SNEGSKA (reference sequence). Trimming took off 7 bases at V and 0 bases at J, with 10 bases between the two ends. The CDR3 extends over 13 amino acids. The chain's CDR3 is CSVTGTAKNIQYF. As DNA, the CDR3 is TGCAGTGTCACCGGGACAGCCAAAAACATTCAGTACTTC.

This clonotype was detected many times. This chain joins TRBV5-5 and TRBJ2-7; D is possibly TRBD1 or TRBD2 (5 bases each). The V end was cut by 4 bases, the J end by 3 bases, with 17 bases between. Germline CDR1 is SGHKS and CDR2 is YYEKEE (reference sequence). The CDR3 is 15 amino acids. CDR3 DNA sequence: TGTGCCAGCAGCCCTCCAGGGACGGCCTTCTACGAGCAGTACTTC. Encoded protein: CASSPPGTAFYEQYF.

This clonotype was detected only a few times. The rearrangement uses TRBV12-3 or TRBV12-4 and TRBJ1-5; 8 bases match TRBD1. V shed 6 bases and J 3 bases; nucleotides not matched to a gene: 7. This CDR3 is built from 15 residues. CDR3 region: CASSPGQGDNQPQHF. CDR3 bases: TGTGCCAGCAGCCCAGGACAGGGCGACAATCAGCCCCAGCATTTT.

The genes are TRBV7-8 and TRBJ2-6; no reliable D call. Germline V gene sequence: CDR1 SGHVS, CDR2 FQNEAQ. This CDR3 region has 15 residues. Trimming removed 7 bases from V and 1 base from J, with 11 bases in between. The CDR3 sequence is CASIISGSGANVLTF. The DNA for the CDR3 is TGTGCCAGCATCATTTCTGGGTCTGGGGCCAACGTCCTGACTTTC. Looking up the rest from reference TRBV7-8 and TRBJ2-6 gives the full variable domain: GAGVSQSPRYKVAKRGQDVALRCDPISGHVSLFWYQQALGQGPEFLTYFQNEAQLDKSGLPSDRFFAERPEGSVSTLKIQRTQQEDSAVYLCASIISGSGANVLTFGAGSRLTVL.

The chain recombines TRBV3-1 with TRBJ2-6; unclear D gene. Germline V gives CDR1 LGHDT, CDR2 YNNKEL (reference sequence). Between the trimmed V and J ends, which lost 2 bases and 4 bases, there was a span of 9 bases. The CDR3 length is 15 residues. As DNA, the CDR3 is TGTGCCAGCAGCCAATCGGTATCGGGGGCCAACGTCCTGACTTTC. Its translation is CASSQSVSGANVLTF.

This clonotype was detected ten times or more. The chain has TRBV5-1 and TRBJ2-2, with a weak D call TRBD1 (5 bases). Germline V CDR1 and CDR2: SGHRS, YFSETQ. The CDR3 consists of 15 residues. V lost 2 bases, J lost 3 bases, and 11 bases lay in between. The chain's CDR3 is CASSLMDIHTGELFF. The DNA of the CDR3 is TGCGCCAGCAGCTTAATGGACATACACACCGGGGAGCTGTTTTTT.

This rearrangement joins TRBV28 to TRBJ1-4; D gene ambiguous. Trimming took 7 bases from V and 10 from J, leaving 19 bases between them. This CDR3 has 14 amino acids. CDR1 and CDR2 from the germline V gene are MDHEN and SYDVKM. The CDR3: CASTAPGRLGKLFF. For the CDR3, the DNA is TGTGCCAGCACCGCGCCCGGGAGGTTAGGAAAACTGTTTTTT.

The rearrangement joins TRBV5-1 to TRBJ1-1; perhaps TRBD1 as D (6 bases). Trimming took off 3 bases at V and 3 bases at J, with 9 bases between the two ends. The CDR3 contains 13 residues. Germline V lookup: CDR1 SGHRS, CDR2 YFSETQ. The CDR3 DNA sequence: TGCGCCAGCAGCTCCGGACAGTACACTGAAGCTTTCTTT. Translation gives CASSSGQYTEAFF.

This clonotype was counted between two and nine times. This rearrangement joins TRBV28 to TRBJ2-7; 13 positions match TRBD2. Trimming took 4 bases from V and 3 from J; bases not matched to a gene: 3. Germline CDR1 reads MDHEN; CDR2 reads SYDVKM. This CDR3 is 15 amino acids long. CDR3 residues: CASSSWTSGSYEQYF. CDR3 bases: TGTGCCAGCAGTTCATGGACTAGCGGGAGCTACGAGCAGTACTTC.

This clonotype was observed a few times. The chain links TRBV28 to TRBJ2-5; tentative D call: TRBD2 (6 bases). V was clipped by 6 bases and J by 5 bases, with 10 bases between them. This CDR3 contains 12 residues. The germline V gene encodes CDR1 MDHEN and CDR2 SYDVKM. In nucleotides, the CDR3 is TGTGCCAGCAGGTCCGGGAGTGAGACCCAGTACTTC. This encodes CASRSGSETQYF.